The sequence of this T cell receptor beta chain was determined in a study of blood T cell repertoires in COVID-19. The data were produced by immunoSEQ multiplex PCR, yet TCRdb's version contains in-frame clones alone and is incomplete. The table has 250,000 to 300,000 clones, roughly 86% seen once; the top ten hold 11%. CDR3 length equals 13 residues. With 3 bases removed from V and 1 base from J, the gap between germline ends came to 5 bases. Germline V lookup: CDR1 SGHTA, CDR2 FQGNSA. This clone was observed once. The source of this sequence is a woman between 25 and 40 years old with COVID-19, enrolled during active disease. V gene TRBV7-2 combines with J gene TRBJ2-3; D possibly corresponds to TRBD1 (5 bases). Material for sequencing was peripheral blood. The CDR3 nucleotides read TGTGCCAGCAGCTTCAGGGGCACAGATACGCAGTATTTT. This codes for CASSFRGTDTQYF.